These 13 T cell receptor beta chains were all obtained from the same sample, sequenced in a study of PD-1 blockade in classical Hodgkin lymphoma. Here immunoSEQ multiplex PCR was the method, and the copy in TCRdb shows in-frame clones only, minus some. The sample holds almost 20,000 clones; roughly 85% are singletons and the top ten take roughly 2.7%. Sample time point: cycle 4 day 1 (C4D1), after six to seven weeks of nivolumab. Each patient experienced a relapse that followed autologous stem cell transplantation, and brentuximab vedotin exposure varied. Thawed PBMCs yielded CD4+ T cells through magnetic negative selection. This specimen was CD4+ T cells from blood, taken before the fourth cycle of nivolumab. The receptors here all came from a human donor with classical Hodgkin lymphoma.

The chain recombines TRBV7-2 with TRBJ2-3; D remains ambiguous. The V end lost 3 bases, the J end lost 0 bases, and 7 bases lay between the germline ends. The CDR3 runs to 14 residues. Germline lookup yields CDR1 SGHTA and CDR2 FQGNSA. CDR3 in DNA: TGTGCCAGCAGCTTGTCTGGGAGCACAGATACGCAGTATTTT. Encoded protein: CASSLSGSTDTQYF.

This chain uses TRBV7-9 with TRBJ2-7; TRBD2 aligns across 7 bases. Germline lookup yields CDR1 SEHNR and CDR2 FQNEAQ (reference sequence). The CDR3 loop spans 12 amino acids. V was clipped by 4 bases and J by 6 bases; unmatched bases: 3. CDR3 residues: CASSWGGGEQYF. As DNA, the CDR3 is TGTGCCAGCAGCTGGGGGGGTGGCGAGCAGTACTTC.

CDR3 in DNA: TGCAGCGTTGAACCAGGGGGCGGCAAAAACATTCAGTACTTC. This translates into CSVEPGGGKNIQYF. V gene TRBV29-1 combines with J gene TRBJ2-4; 8 nucleotides line up with TRBD1. This CDR3 contains 14 residues. Germline loops: CDR1 SQVTM, CDR2 ANQGSEA. Unmatched junction bases numbered 3, after V lost 2 bases and J lost 3 bases.

This chain connects TRBV5-1 to TRBJ2-1; D may be TRBD1 (6 bases). The CDR3 contains 15 residues. Trimming removed 3 bases from V and 4 bases from J, with 14 bases in between. Per germline, CDR1 SGHRS and CDR2 YFSETQ. This CDR3 is CASSSQGNSYNEQFF. The CDR3 DNA reads as TGCGCCAGCAGCTCCCAGGGGAATTCATACAATGAGCAGTTCTTC.

The chain combines TRBV27 with TRBJ1-1; no firm D call. CDR1 and CDR2 from the germline V gene are MNHEY and SMNVEV (reference sequence). The ends were cut back, 2 bases at V and 4 bases at J, with 8 bases in the middle. There are 13 residues in the CDR3. Here the CDR3 DNA reads TGTGCCAGCAGTTTAAGGAGAGGCACTGAAGCTTTCTTT. Protein sequence: CASSLRRGTEAFF.

This rearrangement joins TRBV11-3 to TRBJ2-7; 12 bases align to TRBD1. The CDR3 sequence is 13 residues long. In germline, CDR1 is SGHNT, CDR2 YENEEA. Trimming at V came to 9 bases and at J to 7 bases, leaving 7 bases not matched to a gene. CDR3 in amino acids: CARPGQGAGEQYF. CDR3 sequence (DNA): TGTGCCAGACCGGGACAGGGGGCGGGGGAGCAGTACTTC.

This chain links TRBV5-1 with TRBJ1-1; 9 positions match TRBD1. Germline V gene sequence: CDR1 SGHRS, CDR2 YFSETQ. Trimming cost V 6 bases and J 4 bases; bases outside gene matches: 10. CDR3 size: 15 residues. The DNA for the CDR3 is TGCGCCAGCAACGTATTCGGACAGGGGAGCACTGAAGCTTTCTTT. This translates into CASNVFGQGSTEAFF.

The chain combines TRBV19 with TRBJ2-6, with TRBD1 as a possible D gene (6 bases). Germline V lookup: CDR1 LNHDA, CDR2 SQIVND (reference sequence). Trimming left V 5 bases short and J 3 bases short, with 20 bases between. The CDR3 extends over 18 amino acids. The CDR3 nucleotides read TGTGCCAGTAGTCCTCTCACTAGGACAGAGGTTGGGGCCAACGTCCTGACTTTC. It translates to CASSPLTRTEVGANVLTF.

V usage is TRBV5-6 and J usage is TRBJ1-1; TRBD1 agrees at 10 bases. Per the germline V gene, CDR1 is SGHDT and CDR2 is YYEEEE. Trimming took 2 bases from V and 11 from J; bases not matched to a gene: 3. This CDR3 comprises 12 residues. CDR3 nucleotides: TGTGCCAGCAGCTTTCAGGGACAGGGGGCTTTCTTT. As protein: CASSFQGQGAFF.

The chain links TRBV6-1 to TRBJ2-7, with D perhaps matching TRBD2 (5 bases). Germline-derived CDR1 and CDR2 are MNHNS and SASEGT. Between the trimmed V and J ends, which lost 7 bases and 0 bases, there was a span of 13 bases. The CDR3 runs to 14 residues. For the CDR3, the DNA is TGTGCCAGCACCCTAGCCCGGAGCTCCTACGAGCAGTACTTC. Residues: CASTLARSSYEQYF.

V gene TRBV2 combines with J gene TRBJ2-7; D is perhaps TRBD2 (7 bases). Trimming shortened V by 7 bases and J by 3 bases, and 19 bases separated the two germline ends. The length of the CDR3 is 15 residues. Germline CDR1 and CDR2: SNHLY and FYNNEI. CDR3 residues: CASTGRGEGLYEQYF. The CDR3 DNA sequence: TGTGCCAGCACCGGTAGGGGGGAGGGCCTCTACGAGCAGTACTTC.

The V call is TRBV28, the J call TRBJ2-4; D is possibly TRBD2 (7 bases). CDR3 size: 15 residues. Germline values: CDR1 MDHEN, CDR2 SYDVKM. Trimming stripped 4 bases from V and 3 bases from J, with 13 bases between. The CDR3: CASSWGGANKNIQYF. The CDR3 nucleotides read TGTGCCAGCAGTTGGGGGGGGGCAAACAAAAACATTCAGTACTTC.

The rearrangement uses TRBV6-5 and TRBJ2-7; D tentatively reads TRBD1 or TRBD2 (5 bases each). Germline CDR1 is MNHEY and CDR2 is SVGAGI. Trimming removed 8 bases at V and 1 base at J, with 12 bases between. The CDR3 spans 13 residues. The CDR3 sequence is CASAREFSYEQYF. The CDR3 DNA is TGTGCCAGCGCCAGGGAGTTTTCCTACGAGCAGTACTTC.